One sample yielded the 14 T cell receptor beta chains listed below, sequenced in a study of T-cell reconstitution after alpha-beta-depleted transplantation in children. Unique molecular identifiers were built into the TCRbeta library. TCRdb reprocessed the PCR reads with MiXCR, giving one entry per CDR3 protein. The table records almost 500,000 distinct CDR3 sequences, approximately 10% of them present only once. The input for sequencing was PBMCs, taken before TCRalphabeta/CD19-depleted stem cell transplant. Receptors originate from a child aged 2 to 9 with inherited bone marrow failure, due to receive a stem cell transplant.

In this sample, this clonotype turned up many times. This sequence joins TRBV27 and TRBJ2-5, with 7 bases matching TRBD2. Germline lookup yields CDR1 MNHEY and CDR2 SMNVEV (reference sequence). J lost 2 bases, V lost 6 bases, and 3 bases had no gene match. The CDR3 contains 13 residues. Here the CDR3 reads CASRISGQETQYF. Written as DNA, the CDR3 is TGTGCCAGCAGAATTAGCGGGCAAGAGACCCAGTACTTC.

This clonotype was counted only a few times. V and J are TRBV27 and TRBJ2-7; tentatively, D is TRBD1 (7 bases). The CDR3 is made up of 15 amino acids. Between the trimmed V and J ends, which lost 3 bases and 2 bases, there was a span of 14 bases. CDR1 MNHEY and CDR2 SMNVEV come from the germline V gene (reference sequence). The CDR3 coding sequence is TGTGCCAGCAGTTTTTCCCAGGGGGGTCCCTACGAGCAGTACTTC. Translated, it gives CASSFSQGGPYEQYF.

Only a few counts were recorded for this clonotype. CDR3 nucleotides: TGTGCCTGGAGTGGAACGAGGTATCCTCTCGAATATGGCTACACCTTC. It is translated as CAWSGTRYPLEYGYTF. The chain recombines TRBV30 with TRBJ1-2, with D unresolved. Trimming left V 1 base short and J 5 bases short, with 20 bases between. The length of the CDR3 is 16 residues. CDR1 is GTSNPN, CDR2 SVGIG, per germline (reference sequence). Supplemented by reference TRBV30 and TRBJ1-2, the full variable domain reads SQTIHQWPATLVQPVGSPLSLECTVEGTSNPNLYWYRQAAGRGLQLLFYSVGIGQISSEVPQNLSASRPQDRQFILSSKKLLLSDSGFYLCAWSGTRYPLEYGYTFGSGTRLTVV.

This clonotype was detected many times. The chain recombines TRBV20-1 with TRBJ2-5; 8 nucleotides match TRBD1. The CDR3 length is 14 residues. CDR1 DFQATT and CDR2 SNEGSKA come from the germline V gene (reference sequence). Trimming at V came to 5 bases and at J to 4 bases, leaving 9 bases not matched to a gene. CDR3 region: CSAARAGGRETQYF. For the CDR3, the DNA is TGCAGTGCTGCCCGGGCAGGGGGCAGAGAGACCCAGTACTTC.

This clonotype was observed a handful of times. The V and J genes are TRBV12-3 or TRBV12-4 and TRBJ1-2; maybe TRBD1 (6 bases). The CDR3 extends over 16 amino acids. V was shortened by 6 bases and J by 0 bases, with 17 bases between the two germline ends. The CDR3 region is CASSPHGTLANYGYTF. The CDR3 coding sequence is TGTGCCAGCAGCCCACACGGGACACTGGCTAACTATGGCTACACCTTC.

This clonotype was recorded at least ten times. This sequence joins TRBV12-3 or TRBV12-4 and TRBJ1-3; weak D call: TRBD1 (5 bases). V lost 0 bases and J lost 2, with 5 bases in between. The CDR3 is 14 residues long. This chain's CDR3 is CASSLAGAGNTIYF. CDR3 coding DNA: TGTGCCAGCAGTTTAGCGGGGGCTGGAAACACCATATATTTT.

In this sample, this clonotype turned up many times. The genes are TRBV3-1 and TRBJ2-1; D is undetermined. CDR1 and CDR2 (germline): LGHDT, YNNKEL (reference sequence). The CDR3 has 14 amino acids. V lost 1 base and J 8 bases, leaving 12 bases between the germline ends. CDR3 in amino acids: CASSQAKPPDEQFF. The CDR3 nucleotides read TGTGCCAGCAGCCAAGCTAAACCTCCCGATGAGCAGTTCTTC.

This clonotype has a count of ten or more. The chain carries TRBV5-1 and TRBJ1-5, with D hard to call. In germline, CDR1 is SGHRS, CDR2 YFSETQ. The CDR3 has 14 residues. The V gene lost 4 bases and the J gene lost 7 bases, with 15 bases spanning the gap. The CDR3 DNA reads TGCGCCAGCAGCCCCCTCAACCCCGGGCAGCCCCAGCATTTT. Translating gives CASSPLNPGQPQHF.

Many counts were recorded for this clonotype. This chain connects TRBV25-1 to TRBJ1-2; 7 bases are shared with TRBD1. CDR3 size: 13 residues. Germline V gene data show CDR1 as MGHDK and CDR2 as SYGVNS. The junction had 7 bases not matched to a gene; V was cut back by 3 bases and J by 9 bases. CDR3 loop: CASSDWPGGCYTF. As DNA, the CDR3 is TGTGCCAGCAGTGATTGGCCAGGGGGATGCTACACCTTC.

The chain combines TRBV6-5 with TRBJ2-3, with D perhaps matching TRBD1 (6 bases). The CDR3 length is 15 residues. The germline gives CDR1 MNHEY, CDR2 SVGAGI. V lost 2 bases to trimming and J lost 4 bases, with 13 bases between them. In DNA, the CDR3 is TGTGCCAGCAGTTACCTTCCAGGGGTCTCAGATACGCAGTATTTT. It specifies CASSYLPGVSDTQYF.

V is TRBV5-6 and J is TRBJ2-5; 8 positions agree with TRBD2. The CDR3 has 14 residues. Germline V gene sequence: CDR1 SGHDT, CDR2 YYEEEE. V lost 2 bases and J lost 4; bases outside the gene matches: 4. This CDR3 reads CASSFGGGGETQYF. CDR3 coding DNA: TGTGCCAGCAGCTTCGGGGGGGGAGGAGAGACCCAGTACTTC. The full variable domain, its missing parts supplied by reference TRBV5-6 and TRBJ2-5, is DAGVTQSPTHLIKTRGQQVTLRCSPKSGHDTVSWYQQALGQGPQFIFQYYEEEERQRGNFPDRFSGHQFPNYSSELNVNALLLGDSALYLCASSFGGGGETQYFGPGTRLLVL.

V is TRBV19 and J is TRBJ2-7; D might be TRBD2 (6 bases). Trimming shortened V by 6 bases and J by 6 bases, and 15 bases separated the two germline ends. Germline V gene sequence: CDR1 LNHDA, CDR2 SQIVND (reference sequence). The CDR3 totals 13 residues. The CDR3 DNA follows: TGTGCCAGTAGCCCGACGGCCGGGGGCGAGCAGTACTTC. Translated, it gives CASSPTAGGEQYF.

This clonotype was seen repeatedly, ten times or more. The CDR3 DNA follows: TGTGCCTGGAGTGTAGGACTAGCGGGAACAGAGACCCAGTACTTC. Translating gives CAWSVGLAGTETQYF. The chain employs TRBV30 and TRBJ2-5, with 12 bases fitting TRBD2. The CDR3 covers 15 residues. V trimming: 0 bases; J trimming: 4 bases; junction bases outside the gene matches: 3. The germline CDR1 and CDR2 sequences are GTSNPN and SVGIG (reference sequence).

There are many counts of this clonotype. This chain connects TRBV6-5 to TRBJ2-7; possibly TRBD2 for D (5 bases). V lost 0 bases and J 4 bases, leaving 22 bases between the germline ends. The germline V gene encodes CDR1 MNHEY and CDR2 SVGAGI. The CDR3 covers 18 residues. The CDR3 DNA sequence: TGTGCCAGCAGTTACTCGATTAAGAAGACTACCACTCTTTACGAGCAGTACTTC. As protein: CASSYSIKKTTTLYEQYF.